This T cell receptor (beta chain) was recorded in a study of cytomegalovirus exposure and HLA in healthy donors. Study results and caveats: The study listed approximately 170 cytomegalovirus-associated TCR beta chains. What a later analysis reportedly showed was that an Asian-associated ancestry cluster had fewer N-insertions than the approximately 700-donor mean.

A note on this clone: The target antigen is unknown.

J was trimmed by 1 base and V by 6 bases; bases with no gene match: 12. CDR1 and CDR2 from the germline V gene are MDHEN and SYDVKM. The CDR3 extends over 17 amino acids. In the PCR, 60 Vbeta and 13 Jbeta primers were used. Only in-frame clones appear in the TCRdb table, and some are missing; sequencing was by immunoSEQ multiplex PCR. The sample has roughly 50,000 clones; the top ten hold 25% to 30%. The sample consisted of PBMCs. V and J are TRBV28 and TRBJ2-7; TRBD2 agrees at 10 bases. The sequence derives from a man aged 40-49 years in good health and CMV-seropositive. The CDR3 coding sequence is TGTGCCAGCAGGGGGGGCGGGCCTAGCGGGAGATCCTACGAGCAGTACTTC. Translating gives CASRGGGPSGRSYEQYF.